This entry is about one T cell receptor beta chain. Germline V gene sequence: CDR1 SGHNT, CDR2 YENEEA. This CDR3 has 14 amino acids. The V gene end was trimmed by 4 bases and the J gene end by 5 bases; junction bases not matched to a gene: 5. The data stem from a study of control samples from healthy donors and cancer patients. Method: immunoSEQ multiplex PCR; TCRdb's copy keeps in-frame clones and lacks some. The sample gives approximately 140,000 clones, roughly 92% of which show up once; about 11% is in the top ten. The TCR was taken from a man in his thirties or forties in good health. J is TRBJ2-3 and V is TRBV11-3, with TRBD1 matching over 8 bases. The sequenced material came from blood. The CDR3 here is CASSYGQGEDTQYF. The DNA of the CDR3 is TGTGCCAGCAGCTACGGACAGGGAGAAGATACGCAGTATTTT. The full variable domain, in which reference TRBV11-3 and TRBJ2-3 provide the parts outside the CDR3, is EAGVVQSPRYKIIEKKQPVAFWCNPISGHNTLYWYLQNLGQGPELLIRYENEEAVDDSQLPKDRFSAERLKGVDSTLKIQPAELGDSAVYLCASSYGQGEDTQYFGPGTRLTVL.